Listed below are T cell receptor beta chains from one sample, sequenced in a study of T cell repertoires in cytomegalovirus infection. Which antigens these TCRs recognize remains unknown. A single record per CDR3 protein comes from TCRdb applying MiXCR to the reads. The data show 250,000 to 400,000 distinct CDR3 sequences, roughly 25% seen once. Sample: cultured PBMCs, taken from culture after CMV antigen stimulation. The receptors come from a human donor in good health (CMV status not recorded). Some clones in this sample may be carry-over from other donors' samples. CDR3s include the opening cysteine and the closing phenylalanine or tryptophan. A D gene is named only where the DNA matches it firmly. Size tells how often a clone was seen (once, few, many) or the class of an expanded clone, and some rows leave it out.

cdr3_aa,cdr3_nt,d_call,v_call,j_call,clone_size
CASRTGGNEQFF,TGTGCCAGCCGGACAGGGGGCAATGAGCAGTTCTTC,TRBD1,TRBV5-6,TRBJ2-1,NA
CSCSFRTSGSLYYEQYF,TGCAGCTGTTCTTTTCGGACTAGCGGGAGTTTGTATTACGAGCAGTACTTC,TRBD2,TRBV29-1,TRBJ2-7,NA
CASSPTGSYSPLHF,TGTGCCAGCAGTCCGACAGGAAGTTATTCACCCCTCCACTTT,NA,TRBV12-3/TRBV12-4,TRBJ1-6,NA
CASSLSLAGVETQYF,TGTGCCAGCAGCTTGTCACTAGCGGGAGTAGAGACCCAGTACTTC,TRBD2,TRBV5-4,TRBJ2-5,many
CASSRRRNEKLFF,TGTGCCAGCAGCCGTCGCCGAAATGAAAAACTGTTTTTT,NA,TRBV11-2,TRBJ1-4,NA
CASIRGELVRGEQFF,TGTGCCAGCATCAGAGGGGAACTAGTCAGGGGAGAGCAGTTCTTC,NA,TRBV12-3/TRBV12-4,TRBJ2-1,NA
CASSFNLGANYGYTF,TGCGCCAGCAGCTTTAATCTGGGAGCTAACTATGGCTACACCTTC,NA,TRBV4-1,TRBJ1-2,NA
CASSVAGPSEQYF,TGCGCCAGCAGCGTCGCAGGACCTTCCGAGCAGTACTTC,NA,TRBV4-1,TRBJ2-7,few
CASSQDGAVSNEQFF,TGCGCCAGCAGCCAAGATGGGGCCGTGTCCAATGAGCAGTTCTTC,NA,TRBV4-3,TRBJ2-1,NA
CATSGVGETQYF,TGTGCTACGTCGGGAGTAGGAGAGACCCAGTACTTC,NA,TRBV12-5,TRBJ2-5,few
CASSPPPAGGPHEQFF,TGTGCCAGCAGCCCGCCACCAGCGGGAGGGCCGCATGAGCAGTTCTTC,TRBD2,TRBV7-9,TRBJ2-1,NA